A selection of T cell receptor beta chains follows, all from one sample in a study of control samples from healthy donors and cancer patients. Profiling relied on immunoSEQ multiplex PCR, and the TCRdb table lists in-frame clones only, not all of them. The table lists approximately 83,000 clones, approximately 93% of them singletons. The sequenced sample was blood. The receptors shown here come from a woman under 40 in good health. The CDR3 runs from the conserved cysteine through the conserved F or W. The D gene is left open where the match is weak. Only some rows state a clone size, as once, few, many or a class for expanded clones.

TRBV19,NA,TRBD1,CASSTGQVNEKLFF
TRBV24-1,NA,NA,CATSDFRGTKGQETQYF
TRBV4-1,NA,NA,CASSQVEGNEAFF
TRBV18,NA,NA,CASSRGGSYTEAFF
TRBV7-2,NA,NA,CASSFFRDGSYNEQFF
TRBV30,NA,NA,CAWKGQGAFF
TRBV7-2,NA,TRBD1,CASSLGGQGTEQFF
TRBV10-3,NA,NA,CAISESGGGIGYEQYF
TRBV27,NA,TRBD1,CASSGQGALKVGYGYTF
TRBV10-3,NA,TRBD2,CAISEGTSGYNEQFF
TRBV9,NA,NA,CASSVEVNTEAFF
TRBV13,NA,NA,CASSAGTSYEQYF
TRBV29-1,NA,NA,CSVEGRGGTEAFF
TRBV3-1/TRBV3-2,NA,NA,CASSFGRSRLRGYTF
TRBV24-1,NA,TRBD1,CATSGDRVVNEQFF
TRBV7-2,once,TRBD2,CASSLVGGGVYEQYF
TRBV7-9,NA,NA,CASSLRTDTQYF
TRBV6-5,NA,NA,CASSPRGLNTEAFF
TRBV28,NA,TRBD1,CASSLRDRGAYGYTF
TRBV7-3,NA,TRBD1,CASSSSRDRASYNEQFF
TRBV9,NA,TRBD2,CASSVGLAGPTDTQYF
TRBV19,NA,NA,CASSTPDYHEDYGYTF
TRBV11-3,NA,NA,CASSLGGVVQETQYF
TRBV5-1,once,TRBD1,CASSTRTGGGGGELFF
TRBV5-5,NA,NA,CASSLGGNEQFF
TRBV7-6,NA,TRBD1,CASSLGTGGPYEQYF
TRBV5-1,NA,TRBD1,CASSWGGDRIYEQYF
TRBV24-1,NA,NA,CATSDSGRAVLRSRAVTDTQYF
TRBV7-2,NA,NA,CASSLVHGDQPQHF